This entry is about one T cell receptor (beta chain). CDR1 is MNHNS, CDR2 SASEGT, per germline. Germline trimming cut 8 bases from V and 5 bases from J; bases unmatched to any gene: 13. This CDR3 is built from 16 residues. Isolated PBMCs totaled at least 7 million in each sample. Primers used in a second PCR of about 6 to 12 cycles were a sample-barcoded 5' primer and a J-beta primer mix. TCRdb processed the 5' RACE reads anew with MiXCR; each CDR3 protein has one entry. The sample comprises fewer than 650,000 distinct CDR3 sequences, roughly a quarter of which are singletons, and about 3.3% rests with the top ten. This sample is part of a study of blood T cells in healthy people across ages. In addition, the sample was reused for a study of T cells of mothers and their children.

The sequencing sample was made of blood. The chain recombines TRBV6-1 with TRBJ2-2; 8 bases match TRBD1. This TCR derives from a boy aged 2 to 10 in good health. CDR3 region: CASRTQTGARTGELFF. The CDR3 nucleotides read TGTGCCAGCCGAACCCAGACAGGGGCGAGGACCGGGGAGCTGTTTTTT.